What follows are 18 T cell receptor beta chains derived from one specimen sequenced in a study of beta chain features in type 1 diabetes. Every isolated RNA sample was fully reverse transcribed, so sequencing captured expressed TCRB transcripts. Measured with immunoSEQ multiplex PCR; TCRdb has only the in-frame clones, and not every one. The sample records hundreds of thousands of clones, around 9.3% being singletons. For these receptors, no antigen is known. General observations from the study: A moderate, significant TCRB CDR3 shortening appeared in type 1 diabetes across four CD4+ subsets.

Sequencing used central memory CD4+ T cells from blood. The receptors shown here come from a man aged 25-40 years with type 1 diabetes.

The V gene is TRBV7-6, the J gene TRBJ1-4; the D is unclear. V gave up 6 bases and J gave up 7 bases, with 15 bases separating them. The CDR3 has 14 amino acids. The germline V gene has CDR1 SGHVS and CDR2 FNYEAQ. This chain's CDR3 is CASSSRPGSEKLFF. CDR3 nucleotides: TGTGCCAGCAGTTCCCGACCTGGAAGTGAAAAACTGTTTTTT.

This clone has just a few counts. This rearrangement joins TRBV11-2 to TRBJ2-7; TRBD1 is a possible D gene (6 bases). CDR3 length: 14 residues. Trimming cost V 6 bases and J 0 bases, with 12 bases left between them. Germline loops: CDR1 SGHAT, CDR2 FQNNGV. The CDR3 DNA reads TGTGCCAGCAGTGTAAGGGGGACCTCCTACGAGCAGTACTTC. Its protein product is CASSVRGTSYEQYF.

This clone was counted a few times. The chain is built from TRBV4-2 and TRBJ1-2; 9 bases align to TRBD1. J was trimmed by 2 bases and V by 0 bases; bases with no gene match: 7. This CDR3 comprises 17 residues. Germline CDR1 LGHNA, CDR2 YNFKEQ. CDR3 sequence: CASSQEKGTGRNYGYTF. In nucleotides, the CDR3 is TGTGCCAGCAGCCAAGAGAAGGGGACAGGGAGAAACTATGGCTACACCTTC.

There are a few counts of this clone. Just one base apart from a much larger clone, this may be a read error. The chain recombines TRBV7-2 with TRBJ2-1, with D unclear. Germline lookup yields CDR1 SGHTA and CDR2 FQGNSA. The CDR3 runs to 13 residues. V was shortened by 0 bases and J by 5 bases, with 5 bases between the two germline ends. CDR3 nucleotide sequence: TGTGCCAGCAGCTTAGCCGGGCACAATGAGCAGTTCTTC. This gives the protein CASSLAGHNEQFF. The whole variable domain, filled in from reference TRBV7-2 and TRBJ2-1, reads GAGVSQSPSNKVTEKGKDVELRCDPISGHTALYWYRQSLGQGLEFLIYFQGNSAPDKSGLPSDRFSAERTGGSVSTLTIQRTQQEDSAVYLCASSLAGHNEQFFGPGTRLTVL.

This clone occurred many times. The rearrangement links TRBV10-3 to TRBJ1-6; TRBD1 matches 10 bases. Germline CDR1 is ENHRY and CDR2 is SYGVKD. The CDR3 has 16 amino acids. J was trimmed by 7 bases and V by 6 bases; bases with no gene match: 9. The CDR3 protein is CAISQGQGRLNSPLHF. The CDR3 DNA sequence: TGTGCCATCAGCCAGGGACAGGGGCGTCTGAATTCACCCCTCCACTTT.

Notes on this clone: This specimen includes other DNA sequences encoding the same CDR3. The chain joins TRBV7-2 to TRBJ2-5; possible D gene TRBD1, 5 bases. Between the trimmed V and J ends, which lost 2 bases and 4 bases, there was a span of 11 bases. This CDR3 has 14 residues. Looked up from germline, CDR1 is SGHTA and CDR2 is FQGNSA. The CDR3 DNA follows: TGTGCCAGCAGCTTACTGGCAGGGCCAGAGACCCAGTACTTC. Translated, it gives CASSLLAGPETQYF. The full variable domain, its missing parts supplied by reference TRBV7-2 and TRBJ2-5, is GAGVSQSPSNKVTEKGKDVELRCDPISGHTALYWYRQSLGQGLEFLIYFQGNSAPDKSGLPSDRFSAERTGGSVSTLTIQRTQQEDSAVYLCASSLLAGPETQYFGPGTRLLVL.

This chain's CDR3 is CASSLAGDEQYF. The CDR3 DNA reads TGTGCCAGCAGCTTAGCAGGGGACGAGCAGTACTTC. The gene calls are TRBV7-2 and TRBJ2-7, with D possibly matching TRBD1 (5 bases). The germline V gene has CDR1 SGHTA and CDR2 FQGNSA. The CDR3 sequence is 12 residues long. V was clipped by 0 bases and J by 5 bases, with 5 bases between them.

In DNA, the CDR3 is TGTGCCAGCAGCACTAGGCGGGGGCGAGGGCAAGAGACCCAGTACTTC. It encodes CASSTRRGRGQETQYF. The rearrangement joins TRBV5-4 to TRBJ2-5, with a tentative D call TRBD2 (7 bases). The CDR3 extends over 16 amino acids. Trimming removed 4 bases from V and 2 bases from J, with 18 bases in between. Germline V gene data show CDR1 as SGHNT and CDR2 as YYREEE (reference sequence).

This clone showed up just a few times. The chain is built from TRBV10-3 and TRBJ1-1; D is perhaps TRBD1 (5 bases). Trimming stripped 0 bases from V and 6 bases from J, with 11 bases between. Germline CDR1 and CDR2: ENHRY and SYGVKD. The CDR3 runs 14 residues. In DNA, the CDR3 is TGTGCCATCAGTGAGTCGGAGGGGCGGCCTGAAGCTTTCTTT. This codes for CAISESEGRPEAFF.

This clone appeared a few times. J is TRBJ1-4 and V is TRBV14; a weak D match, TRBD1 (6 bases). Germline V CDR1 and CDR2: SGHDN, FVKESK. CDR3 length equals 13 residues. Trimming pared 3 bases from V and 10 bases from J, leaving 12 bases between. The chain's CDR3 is CASSHLGQIKLFF. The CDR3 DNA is TGTGCCAGCAGCCACCTAGGACAGATAAAACTGTTTTTT.

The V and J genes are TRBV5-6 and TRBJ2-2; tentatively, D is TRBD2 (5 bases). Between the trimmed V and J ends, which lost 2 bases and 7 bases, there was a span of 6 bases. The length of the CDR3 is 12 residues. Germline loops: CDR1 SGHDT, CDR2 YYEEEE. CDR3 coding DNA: TGTGCCAGCAGCTTTGAGGGCGGGGAGCTGTTTTTT. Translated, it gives CASSFEGGELFF.

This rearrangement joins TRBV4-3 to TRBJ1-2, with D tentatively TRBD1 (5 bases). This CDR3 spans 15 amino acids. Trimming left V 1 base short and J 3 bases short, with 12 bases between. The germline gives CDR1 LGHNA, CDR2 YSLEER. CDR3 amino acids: CASSQGRQQYYGYTF. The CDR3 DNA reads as TGCGCCAGCAGCCAAGGGAGACAGCAGTACTATGGCTACACCTTC.

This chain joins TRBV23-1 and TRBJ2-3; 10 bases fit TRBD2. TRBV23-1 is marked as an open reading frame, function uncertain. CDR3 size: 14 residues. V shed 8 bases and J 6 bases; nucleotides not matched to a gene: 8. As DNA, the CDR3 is TGCGCCAGCGTAGCGGGGGGCTTCGAGGATACGCAGTATTTT. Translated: CASVAGGFEDTQYF.

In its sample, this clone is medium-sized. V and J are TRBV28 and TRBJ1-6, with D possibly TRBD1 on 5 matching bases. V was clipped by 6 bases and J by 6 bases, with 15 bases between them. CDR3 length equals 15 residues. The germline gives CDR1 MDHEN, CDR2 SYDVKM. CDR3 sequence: CASSPPGRSNSPLHF. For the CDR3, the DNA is TGTGCCAGCAGCCCTCCGGGACGGTCTAATTCACCCCTCCACTTT. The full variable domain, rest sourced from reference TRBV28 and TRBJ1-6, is DVKVTQSSRYLVKRTGEKVFLECVQDMDHENMFWYRQDPGLGLRLIYFSYDVKMKEKGDIPEGYSVSREKKERFSLILESASTNQTSMYLCASSPPGRSNSPLHFGNGTRLTVT.

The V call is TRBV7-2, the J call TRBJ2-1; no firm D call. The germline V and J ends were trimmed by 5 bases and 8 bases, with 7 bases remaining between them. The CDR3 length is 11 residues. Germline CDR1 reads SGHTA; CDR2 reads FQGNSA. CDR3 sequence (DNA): TGTGCCAGCAGCCACCAGGATGAGCAGTTCTTC. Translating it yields CASSHQDEQFF.

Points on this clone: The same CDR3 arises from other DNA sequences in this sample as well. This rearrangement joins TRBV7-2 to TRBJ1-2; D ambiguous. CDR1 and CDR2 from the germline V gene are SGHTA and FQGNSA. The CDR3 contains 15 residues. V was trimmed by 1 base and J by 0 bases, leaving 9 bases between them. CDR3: CASSLGPGTNYGYTF. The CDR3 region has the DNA TGTGCCAGCAGCTTAGGTCCGGGGACTAACTATGGCTACACCTTC.

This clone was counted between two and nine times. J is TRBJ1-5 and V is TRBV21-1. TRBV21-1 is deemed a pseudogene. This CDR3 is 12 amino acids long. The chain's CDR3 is CASSPTARAQHF. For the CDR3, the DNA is TGTGCCAGCAGCCCAACTGCACGAGCCCAGCATTTT.

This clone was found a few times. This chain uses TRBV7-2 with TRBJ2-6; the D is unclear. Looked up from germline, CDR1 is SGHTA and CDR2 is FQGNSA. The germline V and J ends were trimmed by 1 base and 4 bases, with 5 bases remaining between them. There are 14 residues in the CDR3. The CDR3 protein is CASSLGPGANVLTF. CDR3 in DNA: TGTGCCAGCAGCTTAGGGCCGGGGGCCAACGTCCTGACTTTC.